A single sample gave rise to the 18 T cell receptor beta chains below, sequenced in a study of T cell responses to AZD1222 COVID-19 vaccine. This table comes from immunoSEQ multiplex PCR, and its TCRdb copy is limited to in-frame clones, with some not included. The profile shows about 180,000 clones, around 90% of them singletons. The source was peripheral blood, collected on day 0 of AZD1222 vaccination. These TCRs come from an adult in good health.

This sequence joins TRBV11-2 and TRBJ1-2, with D perhaps TRBD1 (5 bases). Germline loops: CDR1 SGHAT, CDR2 FQNNGV. V was pared by 0 bases and J by 0 bases, with 5 bases between. The CDR3 extends over 14 amino acids. In DNA form, the CDR3 reads TGTGCCAGCAGCTTAGACAGGGCTAACTATGGCTACACCTTC. Translating gives CASSLDRANYGYTF. The complete variable domain, with remaining parts taken from reference TRBV11-2 and TRBJ1-2, reads EAGVAQSPRYKIIEKRQSVAFWCNPISGHATLYWYQQILGQGPKLLIQFQNNGVVDDSQLPKDRFSAERLKGVDSTLKIQPAKLEDSAVYLCASSLDRANYGYTFGSGTRLTVV.

V usage is TRBV19 and J usage is TRBJ2-1, with D perhaps given as TRBD1 or TRBD2 (6 bases each). CDR1 LNHDA and CDR2 SQIVND come from the germline V gene (reference sequence). The CDR3 runs 15 residues. The germline V and J ends were trimmed by 6 bases and 5 bases, with 17 bases remaining between them. The DNA for the CDR3 is TGTGCCAGTAGGGGGGGCCATCCGATCGACAATGAGCAGTTCTTC. Protein sequence: CASRGGHPIDNEQFF.

The chain has TRBV4-3 and TRBJ1-1; D gene unclear. V gave up 6 bases and J gave up 8 bases, with 16 bases separating them. CDR1 LGHNA and CDR2 YSLEER come from the germline V gene. This CDR3 has 13 amino acids. The CDR3 nucleotides read TGCGCCAGCAGTCGAAGTAACTACCGCGAAGCTTTCTTT. Its protein is CASSRSNYREAFF.

The chain links TRBV7-9 to TRBJ1-4; D gene unclear. The germline gives CDR1 SEHNR, CDR2 FQNEAQ (reference sequence). V was clipped by 5 bases and J by 7 bases, with 20 bases between them. This CDR3 contains 16 residues. DNA of the CDR3: TGTGCCAGCAGCCGGATTACTACAGCCGTGGGTGAAAAACTGTTTTTT. This translates into CASSRITTAVGEKLFF.

CDR3 sequence reads: CASSLEGLAGYTGELFF. DNA for the CDR3: TGTGCCAGCAGCTTAGAGGGACTAGCGGGATATACCGGGGAGCTGTTTTTT. The J gene is TRBJ2-2, the V gene TRBV7-9; 13 positions match TRBD2. Germline CDR1 reads SEHNR; CDR2 reads FQNEAQ (reference sequence). J was trimmed by 5 bases and V by 1 base; bases with no gene match: 4. This CDR3 contains 17 residues.

V is TRBV28 and J is TRBJ2-1; TRBD2 is a possible D gene (7 bases). Per germline, CDR1 MDHEN and CDR2 SYDVKM. V lost 7 bases to trimming and J lost 6 bases, with 16 bases between them. CDR3 length equals 14 residues. This CDR3 is CASIGGAESNEQFF. The CDR3 DNA sequence: TGTGCCAGCATTGGGGGGGCGGAATCCAATGAGCAGTTCTTC. The entire variable domain, with the rest obtained from reference TRBV28 and TRBJ2-1, is as follows: DVKVTQSSRYLVKRTGEKVFLECVQDMDHENMFWYRQDPGLGLRLIYFSYDVKMKEKGDIPEGYSVSREKKERFSLILESASTNQTSMYLCASIGGAESNEQFFGPGTRLTVL.

This chain connects TRBV27 to TRBJ1-1; D is uncertain. V lost 6 bases and J 5 bases, leaving 10 bases between the germline ends. The CDR3 contains 12 residues. Germline CDR1 reads MNHEY; CDR2 reads SMNVEV (reference sequence). The CDR3 reads CASRYGRTEAFF. CDR3 DNA sequence: TGTGCCAGCAGGTACGGGCGGACTGAAGCTTTCTTT.

The chain uses TRBV28 and TRBJ1-1; weak D call: TRBD1 (5 bases). Germline CDR1 MDHEN, CDR2 SYDVKM. Trimming pared 6 bases from V and 3 bases from J, leaving 8 bases between. CDR3 length equals 12 residues. The CDR3 loop is CASRDRHTEAFF. In DNA, the CDR3 is TGTGCCAGCAGAGACAGACACACTGAAGCTTTCTTT. The complete variable domain, with remaining parts taken from reference TRBV28 and TRBJ1-1, reads DVKVTQSSRYLVKRTGEKVFLECVQDMDHENMFWYRQDPGLGLRLIYFSYDVKMKEKGDIPEGYSVSREKKERFSLILESASTNQTSMYLCASRDRHTEAFFGQGTRLTVV.

V usage is TRBV14 and J usage is TRBJ1-2; 11 nucleotides line up with TRBD1. Germline-derived CDR1 and CDR2 are SGHDN and FVKESK. The trim removed 3 bases at V and 7 bases at J, leaving 4 bases unmatched. There are 14 residues in the CDR3. Here the CDR3 reads CASSHLGTGGGYTF. CDR3 nucleotide sequence: TGTGCCAGCAGCCACCTCGGGACAGGGGGTGGCTACACCTTC.

The CDR3 DNA follows: TGTGCCAGCAGCTTAGCGGGATTTGCCCCACCCTACAATGAGCAGTTCTTC. Its translation: CASSLAGFAPPYNEQFF. The chain has TRBV7-2 and TRBJ2-1, with D uncertain. Germline V gene sequence: CDR1 SGHTA, CDR2 FQGNSA. The CDR3 length is 17 residues. Trimming stripped 0 bases from V and 2 bases from J, with 14 bases between.

This clone appeared a single time. The CDR3 DNA is TGCAGTGCTAGTTCCCCGGGGGGCTCCTACGAGCAGTACTTC. Its protein is CSASSPGGSYEQYF. The chain recombines TRBV20-1 with TRBJ2-7; 7 positions agree with TRBD2. CDR1 is DFQATT, CDR2 SNEGSKA, per germline (reference sequence). The junction had 5 bases not matched to a gene; V was cut back by 3 bases and J by 0 bases. This CDR3 spans 14 amino acids.

The chain is built from TRBV7-5 and TRBJ2-3; the table's TRBD1 call for D was not verified on the DNA. TRBV7-5 is described as a pseudogene. The CDR3 is 13 residues long. CDR3 in amino acids: CARKQNNTDTQYF. The CDR3 DNA follows: TGTGCCAGAAAACAGAATAACACAGATACGCAGTATTTT.

The chain couples TRBV28 to TRBJ2-6; D is unclear. The ends were cut back, 2 bases at V and 2 bases at J, with 10 bases in the middle. Per germline, CDR1 MDHEN and CDR2 SYDVKM. The CDR3 is 16 residues long. The CDR3 DNA reads TGTGCCAGCAGTTTAAGGCAGTGGGCTGGGGCCAACGTCCTGACTTTC. Protein product: CASSLRQWAGANVLTF.

The chain recombines TRBV9 with TRBJ2-1, with D hard to call. Germline V lookup: CDR1 SGDLS, CDR2 YYNGEE. V was pared by 6 bases and J by 0 bases, with 4 bases between. This CDR3 region has 12 residues. The chain's CDR3 is CASTSSYNEQFF. The DNA for the CDR3 is TGTGCCAGCACGAGCTCCTACAATGAGCAGTTCTTC.

This clone was detected once. The chain employs TRBV28 and TRBJ2-5, with D perhaps TRBD1 (6 bases). The germline gives CDR1 MDHEN, CDR2 SYDVKM. The CDR3 is 15 residues long. V was clipped by 2 bases and J by 0 bases, with 10 bases between them. The CDR3 spells CASSLRGGYQETQYF. CDR3 sequence (DNA): TGTGCCAGCAGTTTACGTGGGGGCTACCAAGAGACCCAGTACTTC.

The V and J genes are TRBV5-4 and TRBJ2-7, with D unclear. The germline V gene has CDR1 SGHNT and CDR2 YYREEE (reference sequence). V shed 4 bases and J shed 0 bases, with 14 bases lying between them. This CDR3 region has 15 residues. CDR3 sequence reads: CASSPVGVSSYEQYF. DNA for the CDR3: TGTGCCAGCAGCCCTGTTGGCGTTAGCTCCTACGAGCAGTACTTC. The full variable domain, its missing parts supplied by reference TRBV5-4 and TRBJ2-7, is ETGVTQSPTHLIKTRGQQVTLRCSSQSGHNTVSWYQQALGQGPQFIFQYYREEENGRGNFPPRFSGLQFPNYSSELNVNALELDDSALYLCASSPVGVSSYEQYFGPGTRLTVT.

This clone was seen a single time. J is TRBJ1-3 and V is TRBV2; D not certain. CDR1 SNHLY and CDR2 FYNNEI come from the germline V gene. V dropped 3 bases and J dropped 0 bases, with 12 bases sitting between them. The CDR3 runs to 16 residues. The CDR3 DNA follows: TGTGCCAGCAGTGAGATGCAGATGATCTCTGGAAACACCATATATTTT. Protein: CASSEMQMISGNTIYF.

The V call is TRBV5-5, the J call TRBJ2-1; no clear D. Between the trimmed V and J ends, which lost 1 base and 7 bases, there was a span of 15 bases. Germline CDR1 is SGHKS and CDR2 is YYEKEE (reference sequence). The CDR3 length is 15 residues. CDR3 DNA: TGTGCCAGCAGCTTGTCCCTCGCAACCCCTAATGAGCAGTTCTTC. Its translation: CASSLSLATPNEQFF.